The 15 T cell receptor beta chains reported below all come from one sample, sequenced in a study of CD8 T cells in ankylosing spondylitis. TCRdb reanalysed the 5' RACE reads using MiXCR and keeps one entry per CDR3 protein. The data contain about 140,000 distinct CDR3 sequences, 25% to 35% of them singletons. The sample comprised synovial fluid, either unsorted or a sorted T cell fraction (not recorded which). Receptor source: a male donor with ankylosing spondylitis.

This clonotype was detected only a few times. The chain uses TRBV5-1 and TRBJ2-5; the match to TRBD1 covers 7 bases. Trimming cost V 4 bases and J 5 bases; bases outside gene matches: 11. The V gene's germline CDR1 is SGHRS and CDR2 YFSETQ. This CDR3 comprises 15 residues. The CDR3 reads CASSRGQTHAETQYF. As DNA, the CDR3 is TGCGCCAGCAGCAGGGGACAGACCCACGCGGAGACCCAGTACTTC.

The table lists this clonotype with many counts. The chain recombines TRBV29-1 with TRBJ1-2, with 11 bases fitting TRBD1. From germline, CDR1 is SQVTM and CDR2 ANQGSEA. CDR3 length: 13 residues. The V and J ends lost 5 bases and 4 bases, in that order; junction bases with no gene match: 3. Here the CDR3 DNA reads TGCAGCGTTTTTGGACAGGGGGCCTATGGCTACACCTTC. Amino acid sequence: CSVFGQGAYGYTF. Full variable domain (rest looked up from reference TRBV29-1 and TRBJ1-2): SAVISQKPSRDICQRGTSLTIQCQVDSQVTMMFWYRQQPGQSLTLIATANQGSEATYESGFVIDKFPISRPNLTFSTLTVSNMSPEDSSIYLCSVFGQGAYGYTFGSGTRLTVV.

This clonotype was picked up a small number of times. The rearrangement joins TRBV7-9 to TRBJ1-2; 7 positions match TRBD1. Per germline, CDR1 SEHNR and CDR2 FQNEAQ (reference sequence). The CDR3 is 16 residues long. V was clipped by 4 bases and J by 1 base; unmatched bases: 9. In DNA form, the CDR3 reads TGTGCCAGCAGCTCGCAACGAGGACAGGTTAACTATGGCTACACCTTC. It yields the protein CASSSQRGQVNYGYTF.

This clonotype was recorded a few times. The gene calls are TRBV18 and TRBJ1-2; the match to TRBD1 covers 7 bases. The CDR3 is made up of 15 amino acids. Germline lookup yields CDR1 KGHSH and CDR2 LQKENI. V was clipped by 3 bases and J by 4 bases; unmatched bases: 8. CDR3 amino acids: CASSPLEGGGYGYTF. CDR3 bases: TGTGCCAGCTCACCTCTGGAAGGGGGCGGCTATGGCTACACCTTC. Looking up the rest from reference TRBV18 and TRBJ1-2 gives the full variable domain: NAGVMQNPRHLVRRRGQEARLRCSPMKGHSHVYWYRQLPEEGLKFMVYLQKENIIDESGMPKERFSAEFPKEGPSILRIQQVVRGDSAAYFCASSPLEGGGYGYTFGSGTRLTVV.

The rearrangement joins TRBV4-3 to TRBJ2-1, with 7 bases matching TRBD2. The CDR3 is 16 residues long. Germline V lookup: CDR1 LGHNA, CDR2 YSLEER. Germline trimming cut 3 bases from V and 2 bases from J; bases unmatched to any gene: 7. CDR3 DNA sequence: TGCGCCAGCAGCCACAGACTAGCCGCGACCTACAATGAGCAGTTCTTC. This translates into CASSHRLAATYNEQFF.

The chain carries TRBV24-1 and TRBJ2-2; D is unresolved. Trimming pared 7 bases from V and 4 bases from J, leaving 9 bases between. CDR1 KGHDR and CDR2 SFDVKD come from the germline V gene. The CDR3 runs 13 residues. The CDR3 region is CATSHFPTGELFF. CDR3 sequence (DNA): TGTGCCACCAGCCATTTTCCCACCGGGGAGCTGTTTTTT.

This chain connects TRBV9 to TRBJ1-2; D ambiguous. CDR1 is SGDLS, CDR2 YYNGEE, per germline. The CDR3 totals 13 residues. Trimming cost V 3 bases and J 8 bases, with 14 bases left between them. CDR3 coding DNA: TGTGCCAGCAGCGCCATCTCAGGTCGCGGCTACACCTTC. This translates into CASSAISGRGYTF.

V gene TRBV6-5 combines with J gene TRBJ2-2; D gene unclear. CDR1 is MNHEY, CDR2 SVGAGI, per germline. This CDR3 comprises 17 residues. The V and J ends lost 2 bases and 0 bases respectively, with 13 bases between them. The CDR3 region is CASSYGSATSNTGELFF. The CDR3 bases are TGTGCCAGCAGTTACGGGTCCGCCACATCGAACACCGGGGAGCTGTTTTTT.

Many counts were recorded for this clonotype. The V and J genes are TRBV5-6 and TRBJ2-7; maybe TRBD1 (6 bases). Trimming pared 4 bases from V and 4 bases from J, leaving 15 bases between. From germline, CDR1 is SGHDT and CDR2 YYEEEE. CDR3 length: 14 amino acids. The CDR3 nucleotides are TGTGCCAGCAGCAAAGGAAAGGGGGTGTACGAGCAGTACTTC. Translating gives CASSKGKGVYEQYF.

The chain uses TRBV7-3 and TRBJ2-7; a possible D gene is TRBD2 (5 bases). The CDR3 spans 14 residues. Germline values: CDR1 SGHTA, CDR2 FQGTGA. V was trimmed by 4 bases and J by 0 bases, leaving 10 bases between them. CDR3 residues: CASSSAAGSYEQYF. CDR3 nucleotides: TGTGCCAGCAGCTCCGCCGCGGGCTCCTACGAGCAGTACTTC.

The chain carries TRBV12-1 and TRBJ2-1; the table assigns TRBD2, which was not confirmed against the DNA. TRBV12-1 has pseudogene status. The CDR3 is 15 residues long. CDR3 in DNA: TGTGCCAGCAGCCTCCTAGCGGGAGTCGACAATGAGCAGTTCTTC. This translates into CASSLLAGVDNEQFF.

This clonotype was detected many times. This chain links TRBV29-1 with TRBJ1-4, with D perhaps matching TRBD1 (6 bases). The V end lost 5 bases, the J end lost 1 base, and 8 bases lay between the germline ends. CDR3 length equals 13 residues. Germline V gene data show CDR1 as SQVTM and CDR2 as ANQGSEA. The CDR3 DNA is TGCAGCGTTCGGACAGTAACTAATGAAAAACTGTTTTTT. Amino acids: CSVRTVTNEKLFF.

The V call is TRBV30, the J call TRBJ2-7; TRBD2 agrees at 8 bases. This CDR3 has 12 amino acids. In germline, CDR1 is GTSNPN, CDR2 SVGIG (reference sequence). V lost 5 bases to trimming and J lost 9 bases; unmatched junction nucleotides: 9. Here the CDR3 DNA reads TGTGCCTGGCGGGGGGGACCCCGCGGGCAGTACTTC. Amino acids: CAWRGGPRGQYF.

This clonotype turned up a few times. The J gene is TRBJ2-7, the V gene TRBV11-3; TRBD1 aligns across 7 bases. Germline CDR1 is SGHNT and CDR2 is YENEEA. The CDR3 length is 14 residues. The V and J ends lost 5 bases and 1 base, in that order; junction bases with no gene match: 5. The CDR3 sequence is CASSGRDRSYEQYF. In DNA form, the CDR3 reads TGTGCCAGCAGCGGCCGGGACAGATCCTACGAGCAGTACTTC.

V and J are TRBV6-1 and TRBJ1-2; TRBD1 aligns across 9 bases. CDR1 is MNHNS and CDR2 is SASEGT in the germline V gene. The CDR3 runs 15 residues. With V trimmed by 6 bases and J by 1 base, 6 bases remained unmatched. The CDR3: CASSARQGVNYGYTF. The CDR3, as DNA: TGTGCCAGCAGCGCAAGACAGGGGGTTAACTATGGCTACACCTTC.